This is a list of T cell receptor beta chains from one sample in a study of CD8+CD57+ T cells in acquired aplastic anemia. TCRdb used MiXCR to reprocess the reads, holding one entry per CDR3 protein. This sample has about 190,000 distinct CDR3 sequences, with roughly 64% found just once. Specimen: sorted CD4+, CD8+, or CD8+CD57+ T cells (not recorded which) from PBMCs. These receptors were obtained from a human donor with severe aplastic anemia or a healthy control (not recorded which). Both conserved end residues are part of each CDR3. D genes are given only for firm matches. Not every row has a clone size; where given, it reads once, few, many or a size class.

TRBJ1-1	NA	12	NA	TRBV12-3/TRBV12-4	TGTGCCAGCAGTGCAGGTACATTCGAAGCTTTCTTT	CASSAGTFEAFF
TRBJ2-3	NA	16	TRBD2	TRBV7-8	TGTGCCAGCAGCCCAGTTGGGACTAGCGGAGGAGATACGCAGTATTTT	CASSPVGTSGGDTQYF
TRBJ2-5	NA	13	NA	TRBV3-1	TGTGCCAGCAGCCGGGGCGGACAAGAGACCCAGTACTTC	CASSRGGQETQYF
TRBJ2-7	NA	15	TRBD1	TRBV7-7	TGTGCTAGCAGCTTGTCGACAGGGTTCTCCTACGAGCAGTACTTC	CASSLSTGFSYEQYF
TRBJ1-3	NA	14	NA	TRBV15	TGTGCCACCAGCAGACGAGGCTCTGGAAACACCATATATTTT	CATSRRGSGNTIYF
TRBJ1-4	NA	17	TRBD1	TRBV6-5	TGTGCCAGCAGTTACTTGGGACAGGGGGTAACTAATGAAAAACTGTTTTTT	CASSYLGQGVTNEKLFF
TRBJ2-3	NA	14	TRBD2	TRBV9	TGTGCCAGCAGCCCGCGGGGGGGTTCGGATACGCAGTATTTT	CASSPRGGSDTQYF
TRBJ1-5	NA	17	NA	TRBV6-1	TGTGCCAGCAGTCCTGTGACAGATGCTAATAGCAATCAGCCCCAGCATTTT	CASSPVTDANSNQPQHF
TRBJ1-6	NA	14	NA	TRBV20-1	TGCAGTGCTAGAGCGTTGACAGCACTCCTCCCCCTCCACTTT	CSARALTALLPLHF
TRBJ1-5	NA	15	NA	TRBV15	TGTGCCACCAGCAGAGACCGGGACAGCAATCAGCCCCAGCATTTT	CATSRDRDSNQPQHF
TRBJ2-7	NA	15	NA	TRBV11-1	TGTGCCAGCAGCTTAAGTCGGGACACTACCTACGAGCAGTACTTC	CASSLSRDTTYEQYF
TRBJ1-1	NA	15	NA	TRBV19	TGTGCCAGTAGTATGAACCACCTTCCTAACACTGAAGTTTTCTTT	CASSMNHLPNTEVFF
TRBJ2-3	once	15	TRBD2	TRBV7-3	TGTGCCAGCAGTACTAGCGGGAGTCAGTCAGATACGCAGTATTTT	CASSTSGSQSDTQYF
TRBJ2-3	many	15	NA	TRBV19	TGTGCCAGTAGTAGGGGGACGGCAAGCACAGATACGCAGTATTTT	CASSRGTASTDTQYF
TRBJ2-3	NA	12	NA	TRBV7-9	TGTGCCAGCAGCCCGTGGACAGCTACGCAGTATTTT	CASSPWTATQYF
TRBJ2-7	NA	15	TRBD2	TRBV7-9	TGTGCCAGCAGCTTAGTTAGCGGGAGTCACTACGAGCAGTACTTC	CASSLVSGSHYEQYF
TRBJ2-3	once	15	TRBD2	TRBV2	TGTGCCAGCAGGTTAGCGGGGACGGGCACAGATACGCAGTATTTT	CASRLAGTGTDTQYF
TRBJ2-1	NA	15	NA	TRBV12-3/TRBV12-4	TGTGCCAGCAGTTCGGACCTAGCTTCCTACAATGAGCAGTTCTTC	CASSSDLASYNEQFF
TRBJ2-1	many	13	NA	TRBV27	TGTGCCAGCAGTTTAACGGGCCACTTGGGGGAGTTCTTC	CASSLTGHLGEFF
TRBJ2-2	NA	13	NA	TRBV29-1	TGCAGCCTCCCCTTAAAGGGGATCGGGGAGCTGTTTTTT	CSLPLKGIGELFF
TRBJ2-3	NA	11	NA	TRBV20-1	TGCAGTGCTCCGAGTACAGATACGCAGTATTTT	CSAPSTDTQYF
TRBJ2-7	NA	13	NA	TRBV7-9	TGTGCCAGCAGCCATTCTCAGGGTCACGAGCAGTACTTC	CASSHSQGHEQYF
TRBJ1-1	many	14	NA	TRBV4-3	TGCGCCAGCAGCCAAGTGGGGGGGGGGACTGAAGCTTTCTTT	CASSQVGGGTEAFF
TRBJ2-7	once	14	TRBD2	TRBV5-6	TGTGCCAGCAGAAAACAGCCGGGGGGATACGAGCAGTACTTC	CASRKQPGGYEQYF
TRBJ2-2	few	14	TRBD2	TRBV20-1	TGCAGTGCTGTAGCGGGAGGGAACACCGGGGAGCTGTTTTTT	CSAVAGGNTGELFF
TRBJ2-3	NA	14	TRBD1	TRBV24-1	TGTGCCACCAGTGACGGACAGGGGTCTAATACGCAGTATTTT	CATSDGQGSNTQYF
TRBJ2-7	NA	16	NA	TRBV7-6	TGTGCCAGCAGCAAAATCAGGGGCCCGGGATCCTACGAGCAGTACTTC	CASSKIRGPGSYEQYF
TRBJ2-5	NA	16	TRBD2	TRBV6-5	TGTGCCAGCAGTTATATACTAGCGGGCCGGCAAGAGACCCAGTACTTC	CASSYILAGRQETQYF
TRBJ2-2	many	15	TRBD1	TRBV12-3/TRBV12-4	TGTGCCAGCAGTTTTACAGGGGGCTGGACCGGGGAGCTGTTTTTT	CASSFTGGWTGELFF
TRBJ2-3	few	13	NA	TRBV12-3/TRBV12-4	TGTGCCAGCCGGGACGCCCTCACAGATACGCAGTATTTT	CASRDALTDTQYF
TRBJ2-7	NA	13	NA	TRBV7-8	TGTGCCAGCAGCGTCACCTCTCCCTACGAGCAGTACTTC	CASSVTSPYEQYF
TRBJ2-5	NA	13	NA	TRBV7-2	TGTGCCAGCAGCAAGAGGGCCGGGGAGACCCAGTACTTC	CASSKRAGETQYF
TRBJ2-1	few	13	NA	TRBV7-8	TGTGCCAGCAGCTCGATCGCGACGAATGAGCAGTTCTTC	CASSSIATNEQFF